This TCR beta chain was sequenced for a study of blood T cell repertoires in COVID-19. Study background: Samples came from the United States, Italy and Spain, spanning acute and convalescent COVID-19. Nucleic acid was either cDNA or gDNA, and it came from T cells, B-cell-depleted T cells, or PBMCs.

As processed by the authors: Amplifying reference gene primers gave estimates of nucleated cell counts. Clones were sequenced by immunoSEQ multiplex PCR, and TCRdb holds only the in-frame ones, with some missing. V, J and clone size are taken as reported in that table, and D and trimming were inferred from the DNA itself. The sample carries fewer than 250,000 clones, approximately 84% recorded once. This CDR3 is built from 14 residues. The V gene's germline CDR1 is SGHTA and CDR2 FQGTGA. Trimming took 2 bases from V and 4 from J, leaving 8 bases between them. Sequenced input: peripheral blood. The receptor's source is a middle-aged man with acute or convalescent COVID-19. The chain is built from TRBV7-3 and TRBJ2-2; D uncertain. CDR3 sequence (DNA): TGTGCCAGCAGCTTAGAGTCAGGCACCGGGGAGCTGTTTTTT. It is translated as CASSLESGTGELFF.